One and the same sample provided the 28 T cell receptor beta chains below, sequenced in a study of blood T cell repertoires in COVID-19. Clones were read by immunoSEQ multiplex PCR, and TCRdb kept only the in-frame ones, dropping some. The table has roughly 200,000 clones, 86% seen once. Material: PBMCs or T cells enriched from blood (not recorded which). All receptors come from a middle-aged woman with acute COVID-19.

CDR3 sequence (DNA): TGCGCCAGCAGTGAGAGAGGCACAGATACGCAGTATTTT. The encoded protein is CASSERGTDTQYF. This sequence joins TRBV10-2 and TRBJ2-3; D not resolved. This CDR3 comprises 13 residues. Germline loops: CDR1 WSHSY, CDR2 SAAADI. Deletions cut 2 bases from V and 1 base from J, with 4 bases between.

The chain employs TRBV24-1 and TRBJ2-1, with D unresolved. This CDR3 is 16 amino acids long. CDR1 and CDR2 from the germline V gene are KGHDR and SFDVKD. The V and J ends lost 2 bases and 5 bases respectively, with 15 bases between them. The CDR3 spells CATSDSTSRLDNEQFF. The CDR3 DNA reads TGTGCCACCAGTGATTCTACTTCACGGTTGGACAATGAGCAGTTCTTC.

The V gene is TRBV19, the J gene TRBJ1-1, with 7 nucleotides matching TRBD1. The junction had 6 bases not matched to a gene; V was cut back by 8 bases and J by 0 bases. Germline CDR1 and CDR2: LNHDA and SQIVND (reference sequence). The CDR3 is 14 residues long. Here the CDR3 reads CASRDRGMNTEAFF. The CDR3 DNA follows: TGTGCCAGTCGGGACAGAGGAATGAACACTGAAGCTTTCTTT. Full variable domain (missing parts from reference TRBV19 and TRBJ1-1): DGGITQSPKYLFRKEGQNVTLSCEQNLNHDAMYWYRQDPGQGLRLIYYSQIVNDFQKGDIAEGYSVSREKKESFPLTVTSAQKNPTAFYLCASRDRGMNTEAFFGQGTRLTVV.

This chain joins TRBV29-1 and TRBJ2-7, with a tentative D call TRBD1 (5 bases). The CDR3 contains 13 residues. The germline CDR1 and CDR2 sequences are SQVTM and ANQGSEA. V lost 4 bases and J lost 0, with 10 bases in between. CDR3 DNA: TGCAGCGTTGTAACAGGCGACTCCTACGAGCAGTACTTC. Translation gives CSVVTGDSYEQYF.

This chain joins TRBV18 and TRBJ2-2; TRBD2 might be the D (5 bases). The germline V gene encodes CDR1 KGHSH and CDR2 LQKENI. Trimming pared 0 bases from V and 7 bases from J, leaving 6 bases between. The CDR3 covers 13 residues. CDR3 bases: TGTGCCAGCTCACCACCTCGGGGCGGGGAGCTGTTTTTT. It yields the protein CASSPPRGGELFF.

This chain connects TRBV12-3 or TRBV12-4 to TRBJ1-1, with D maybe TRBD1 (5 bases). V was shortened by 8 bases and J by 1 base, with 11 bases between the two germline ends. The CDR3 has 13 amino acids. The CDR3 nucleotides read TGTGCCAGCCGTCAGGGCTCGAACACTGAAGCTTTCTTT. Translated, it gives CASRQGSNTEAFF.

In its sample, this clone was seen once. The chain carries TRBV7-9 and TRBJ1-2; 9 positions agree with TRBD1. Germline-derived CDR1 and CDR2 are SEHNR and FQNEAQ (reference sequence). The V segment lost 4 bases and the J segment 5 bases; nucleotides outside the gene matches: 11. The CDR3 covers 16 residues. CDR3 loop: CASSSWTGEPPYGYTF. The CDR3 DNA sequence: TGTGCCAGCAGCTCATGGACAGGGGAGCCTCCTTATGGCTACACCTTC. Variable domain in full (rest from reference TRBV7-9 and TRBJ1-2): DTGVSQNPRHKITKRGQNVTFRCDPISEHNRLYWYRQTLGQGPEFLTYFQNEAQLEKSRLLSDRFSAERPKGSFSTLEIQRTEQGDSAMYLCASSSWTGEPPYGYTFGSGTRLTVV.

J is TRBJ1-5 and V is TRBV19; D gene ambiguous. Germline V gene lookup returns CDR1 LNHDA and CDR2 SQIVND (reference sequence). V was clipped by 6 bases and J by 7 bases, with 19 bases between them. The CDR3 totals 15 residues. CDR3 loop: CASRASHQNGQPQHF. CDR3 DNA sequence: TGTGCCAGTAGGGCAAGTCATCAAAATGGCCAGCCCCAGCATTTT.

CDR3 bases: TGTGCCAGCAGTTGGAGGACAGCTAACTATGGCTACACCTTC. It yields the protein CASSWRTANYGYTF. The chain combines TRBV6-2 or TRBV6-3 with TRBJ1-2; D is possibly TRBD1 (6 bases). The CDR3 length is 14 residues. Trimming cost V 4 bases and J 0 bases, with 9 bases left between them. Germline CDR1 reads MNHEY; CDR2 reads SVGEGT.

CDR3 in DNA: TGTGCCAGCAGCCTCCATAGTGATAGCAATCAGCCCCAGCATTTT. The encoded protein is CASSLHSDSNQPQHF. This chain uses TRBV13 with TRBJ1-5; no reliable D call. The CDR3 consists of 15 residues. Between the trimmed V and J ends, which lost 5 bases and 0 bases, there was a span of 11 bases. Germline V gives CDR1 PRHDT, CDR2 FYEKMQ (reference sequence).

The genes are TRBV6-1 and TRBJ1-1; tentatively, D is TRBD1 (6 bases). The germline V gene has CDR1 MNHNS and CDR2 SASEGT. This CDR3 region has 15 residues. Trimming left V 0 bases short and J 1 base short, with 9 bases between. The CDR3 here is CASSEARGANTEAFF. The CDR3 DNA follows: TGTGCCAGCAGTGAAGCGCGGGGGGCGAACACTGAAGCTTTCTTT.

V and J are TRBV3-1 (or the pseudogene TRBV3-2) and TRBJ1-6; no reliable D call. This CDR3 has 13 residues. CDR1 and CDR2 (germline): LGHDT, YNNKEL (reference sequence). V was clipped by 0 bases and J by 9 bases, with 6 bases between them. The CDR3 coding sequence is TGTGCCAGCAGCCAAGATCGGGTTTCACCCCTCCACTTT. Its protein is CASSQDRVSPLHF.

This chain uses TRBV4-1 with TRBJ1-2; tentative D call: TRBD1 (5 bases). Germline CDR1 is MGHRA and CDR2 is YSYEKL. Between the trimmed V and J ends, which lost 0 bases and 1 base, there was a span of 9 bases. There are 15 residues in the CDR3. The CDR3 DNA sequence: TGCGCCAGCAGCCAAGACGAGACAGTTAACTATGGCTACACCTTC. Translation gives CASSQDETVNYGYTF.

This chain links TRBV7-2 with TRBJ2-5; 8 positions match TRBD2. The V gene's germline CDR1 is SGHTA and CDR2 FQGNSA. This CDR3 contains 13 residues. V gave up 10 bases and J gave up 2 bases; unmatched junction bases: 6. CDR3 nucleotides: TGTGCCACACGTTCGGGGGGGCAAGAGACCCAGTACTTC. This encodes CATRSGGQETQYF.

This chain connects TRBV3-1 (or the pseudogene TRBV3-2) to TRBJ1-1, with D uncertain. CDR3 size: 13 residues. Trimming stripped 1 base from V and 6 bases from J, with 9 bases between. Germline assignment: CDR1 LGHDT and CDR2 YNNKEL (reference sequence). As DNA, the CDR3 is TGTGCCAGCAGCCAAGCGTCGGTCGCTGAAGCTTTCTTT. Its translation: CASSQASVAEAFF.

This clone was observed a few times. This same CDR3 is encoded by further DNA sequences in the sample. The CDR3 protein is CASSPGQGGTEAFF. CDR3 nucleotides: TGTGCCAGCAGCCCCGGACAGGGTGGGACTGAAGCTTTCTTT. The chain joins TRBV7-2 to TRBJ1-1; 8 positions match TRBD1. V trimming: 5 bases; J trimming: 5 bases; junction bases outside the gene matches: 7. Germline V gives CDR1 SGHTA, CDR2 FQGNSA. The CDR3 runs to 14 residues. Drawing the rest from reference TRBV7-2 and TRBJ1-1, the complete variable domain is GAGVSQSPSNKVTEKGKDVELRCDPISGHTALYWYRQSLGQGLEFLIYFQGNSAPDKSGLPSDRFSAERTGGSVSTLTIQRTQQEDSAVYLCASSPGQGGTEAFFGQGTRLTVV.

CDR3 amino acids: CASSRDRVRNPSSEAFF. The DNA of the CDR3 is TGTGCCAGCAGTCGGGACAGGGTGAGGAACCCATCAAGCGAAGCTTTCTTT. V and J are TRBV27 and TRBJ1-1; 9 bases are shared with TRBD1. The germline V gene has CDR1 MNHEY and CDR2 SMNVEV (reference sequence). Losses at the gene ends were 5 bases for V and 8 bases for J; bases not matched to a gene: 18. The CDR3 has 17 residues.

The chain employs TRBV18 and TRBJ2-5; 11 bases match TRBD2. Per the germline V gene, CDR1 is KGHSH and CDR2 is LQKENI. The CDR3 runs 17 residues. V trimming: 0 bases; J trimming: 5 bases; junction bases outside the gene matches: 8. Written as DNA, the CDR3 is TGTGCCAGCTCACCACCGAGTAGCGGGGGGGCCCCCGAGACCCAGTACTTC. Its translation is CASSPPSSGGAPETQYF.

This clone occurred a few times. This rearrangement joins TRBV7-2 to TRBJ1-2; no reliable D call. CDR3 size: 16 residues. Per germline, CDR1 SGHTA and CDR2 FQGNSA. Trimming took off 1 base at V and 4 bases at J, with 16 bases between the two ends. The CDR3 loop is CASSLVSPKRSYGYTF. CDR3 DNA: TGTGCCAGCAGCTTAGTCTCCCCCAAGCGCAGCTATGGCTACACCTTC.

CDR3 in DNA: TGCGCCAGCAGAAAAGGGGGGGGCACCGGGGAGCTGTTTTTT. This sequence encodes CASRKGGGTGELFF. The genes are TRBV5-1 and TRBJ2-2, with a tentative D call TRBD2 (7 bases). Trimming removed 5 bases from V and 4 bases from J, with 12 bases in between. The germline V gene has CDR1 SGHRS and CDR2 YFSETQ. The CDR3 sequence is 14 residues long.

The genes are TRBV19 and TRBJ2-6; 12 bases are shared with TRBD1. CDR1 is LNHDA, CDR2 SQIVND, per germline (reference sequence). J gave up 4 bases and V 6 bases, and 7 bases lay outside the gene matches. The CDR3 contains 17 residues. The CDR3 spells CASSKGQGARGANVLTF. The CDR3 region has the DNA TGTGCCAGTAGCAAGGGACAGGGGGCGCGAGGGGCCAACGTCCTGACTTTC.

The count of this clone is one. The J gene is TRBJ2-1, the V gene TRBV6-5, with 9 bases matching TRBD1. V trimming: 5 bases; J trimming: 8 bases; junction bases outside the gene matches: 10. In germline, CDR1 is MNHEY, CDR2 SVGAGI. This CDR3 contains 15 residues. CDR3 in DNA: TGTGCCAGCAGTCCGGACAGGGGTAGGAGCGATGAGCAGTTCTTC. Protein sequence: CASSPDRGRSDEQFF.

The rearrangement links TRBV19 to TRBJ2-1, with 10 bases aligning to TRBD2. V lost 3 bases to trimming and J lost 5 bases; unmatched junction nucleotides: 4. This CDR3 is 15 amino acids long. CDR1 is LNHDA, CDR2 SQIVND, per germline (reference sequence). The CDR3 DNA sequence: TGTGCCAGTAGTATCGAGCGGGGGGGCCACAATGAGCAGTTCTTC. Protein sequence: CASSIERGGHNEQFF. The full variable domain, its missing parts supplied by reference TRBV19 and TRBJ2-1, is DGGITQSPKYLFRKEGQNVTLSCEQNLNHDAMYWYRQDPGQGLRLIYYSQIVNDFQKGDIAEGYSVSREKKESFPLTVTSAQKNPTAFYLCASSIERGGHNEQFFGPGTRLTVL.

This chain connects TRBV5-1 to TRBJ1-2; the D gene is possibly TRBD1 (6 bases). Germline CDR1 and CDR2: SGHRS and YFSETQ. V shed 0 bases and J shed 5 bases, with 8 bases lying between them. This CDR3 is built from 13 residues. CDR3 sequence reads: CASSLGQVYGYTF. The CDR3 nucleotides read TGCGCCAGCAGCTTGGGACAGGTTTATGGCTACACCTTC.

The rearrangement links TRBV12-3 or TRBV12-4 to TRBJ1-5; no definite D call. CDR3 length: 12 amino acids. V lost 5 bases, J lost 9 bases, and 11 bases lay in between. CDR3 nucleotides: TGTGCCAGCAGTCCCCCGACTGGGCCCCAGCATTTT. Its protein product is CASSPPTGPQHF.

The rearrangement links TRBV10-3 to TRBJ1-1, with a tentative D call TRBD1 (5 bases). V lost 2 bases and J lost 4, with 11 bases in between. CDR3 length: 14 amino acids. Germline V CDR1 and CDR2: ENHRY, SYGVKD. DNA of the CDR3: TGTGCCATCAGTGAGATTTCGGGGGGCACTGAAGCTTTCTTT. Translated: CAISEISGGTEAFF.

CDR3: CASSQDPQGAAYNEQFF. CDR3 coding DNA: TGCGCCAGCAGCCAAGATCCGCAGGGGGCGGCCTACAATGAGCAGTTCTTC. This chain connects TRBV4-3 to TRBJ2-1, with 8 positions matching TRBD1. The length of the CDR3 is 17 residues. Germline V gene lookup returns CDR1 LGHNA and CDR2 YSLEER. With 0 bases clipped from V and 2 bases from J, the junction kept 6 bases outside the gene matches.

CDR3 sequence reads: CASSLGGRNNEQFF. The CDR3 DNA sequence: TGCGCCAGCAGCTTGGGGGGCCGGAACAATGAGCAGTTCTTC. The J gene is TRBJ2-1, the V gene TRBV5-1, with D maybe TRBD1 (5 bases). The length of the CDR3 is 14 residues. V was clipped by 0 bases and J by 5 bases, with 9 bases between them. Germline loops: CDR1 SGHRS, CDR2 YFSETQ.